This TCR beta chain was sequenced for a study of blood T cell repertoires in COVID-19. The wider study: Samples came from the United States, Italy and Spain, spanning acute and convalescent COVID-19. The analysed material was cDNA or gDNA that came from T cells, B-cell-depleted T cells, or PBMCs.

Original processing methods: Scientists estimated how many nucleated cells there were by amplifying reference gene primers. Profiled with immunoSEQ multiplex PCR; TCRdb holds only in-frame clones, not every one. That table furnishes V, J and clone size, whereas the DNA furnished D and trimming. The sample has approximately 240,000 clones, roughly 80% seen once; the top ten hold 4%. The clonotype was recovered from a middle-aged woman with active or convalescent COVID-19. Sample: peripheral blood.

CDR3 region: CATSRAGQGNTEAFF. CDR3 DNA: TGTGCCACCAGCAGAGCCGGACAGGGGAACACTGAAGCTTTCTTT. This chain links TRBV15 with TRBJ1-1; TRBD1 aligns across 8 bases. Germline values: CDR1 LNHNV, CDR2 YYDKDF (reference sequence). J lost 1 base, V lost 1 base, and 2 bases had no gene match. This CDR3 spans 15 amino acids.